This T cell receptor (beta chain) was identified during a study of T-cell memory formation after mild COVID-19. Looking at the study overall: TCR clustering was largely donor specific. Regarding the study as a whole: Balance between CD4 and CD8 was seen in clones contracting day 15 to 85, and a CD4+ lean was seen in later expanders. There was no confirmation that second-wave clones peaking on day 37 were SARS-CoV-2 specific.

Comment on this clonotype: Its target is unknown.

UMIs and sample barcodes were carried by the TCR alpha and TCR beta cDNA libraries that 5'RACE produced using constant-segment primers. Via MiXCR, TCRdb re-called the 5' RACE reads, giving one row per CDR3 protein. The profile covers just under 550,000 distinct CDR3 sequences, with roughly 20% appearing a single time and roughly an eighth taken by the ten largest. The TCR comes from an adult woman who had mild COVID-19 (a few samples of this study predate the infection). Cell type and time point are not known. The material sequenced was PBMCs or a T cell subset sorted from them (not recorded which).

This CDR3 reads CASSLIQNTEAFF. As DNA, the CDR3 is TGTGCCAGCAGTTTAATTCAAAACACTGAAGCTTTCTTT. V and J are TRBV12-3 or TRBV12-4 and TRBJ1-1; D is uncertain. The CDR3 totals 13 residues. Trimming stripped 2 bases from V and 2 bases from J, with 6 bases between.